The T cell receptor (beta chain) described here comes from a study of cytomegalovirus exposure and HLA in healthy donors (dated 2017 in TCRdb). A note on the overall study: An earlier analysis of 587 of the donors reported 276 Gb of sequence data and roughly 120 million unique TCR beta sequences obtained from approximately 180 million T cells. HLA typing covered class I and class II loci at four-digit resolution. To decide whether each TCR beta V gene segment behaved as functional or pseudogenic, an earlier analysis of some 600 of the donors relied on high-throughput TCR beta sequencing. Rather than using new phenotypic data, the later analysis identified candidate immune exposures from TCR beta sequences and from how often those sequences occurred across donors. A later genetic analysis used genome-wide SNP genotypes for about 60% of the roughly 700 donors, treating that subset as a discovery cohort. The number of donors typed differed by locus, with about 629-630 for A, B, C, DRB1 and DQB1, around 560 for DQA1, nearly 610 for DPA1, and roughly 450 for DPB1. Besides the first cohort of around 700 subjects, a separate validation cohort made up of over a hundred different subjects was used. All discovery cohort repertoires had been generated using a single sequencing platform. The study aimed to test whether cataloging public T cell receptors could reveal signatures of past pathogen exposure. High-throughput TCR immunosequencing, statistical association of individual TCRs with disease status, and machine learning were combined to predict cytomegalovirus infection status. To study patterns of TCR occurrence, a later analysis re-analyzed previously published TCR beta repertoires from more than 550 donors and added high-resolution HLA genotyping. The study used immunosequencing to profile the T cell repertoires of more than 650 subjects and linked those repertoires to cytomegalovirus serostatus. About 300 gigabases of sequencing data and tens of millions of unique TCR sequences were included in an early release covering 550 to 800 HLA-typed donors. Across under 500 genotyped donors of the cohort, an average of 235,054 unique TCR beta nucleotide sequences per donor were sequenced, and approximately 19% of those sequences were non-productive. Of the roughly 400 genotyped donors, approximately 83% fell in the genetic ancestry cluster associated with self-reported Caucasian donors. About five DR-DQ haplotypes were treated as single units for association and clustering because of strong linkage in the cohort. Donor age, sex, ethnicity and CMV serostatus were compiled alongside the repertoire data.

The sample holds a few counts of this clone. There is no known antigen for this receptor. The record has no base qualities; no much larger clone is one base away. The cohort was made up of 650 to 700 healthy bone marrow donors. All cohort members were sampled while nominally healthy, although unrecorded immune exposures were likely present. The donor was CMV seronegative and was included in the group of under 450 seronegative cohort members. A peripheral blood sample was provided by each donor, and peripheral blood mononuclear cells were used for TCR beta sequencing. The Qiagen DNeasy Blood Extraction Kit was used to extract genomic DNA from the blood cell samples. Here is what the overall study found, with its caveats: A later genetic analysis reported fewer N-insertions in productive TCRs among donors in an Asian-associated ancestry cluster than the approximately 670-donor mean. Assigning TCR associations to individual alleles was difficult when HLA alleles, especially DR and DQ, strongly co-occurred. CMV serostatus was the only immune exposure information available for the cohort. In vitro tests confirmed that three of the cytomegalovirus-associated TCR beta chains recognize cytomegalovirus antigens. An association between a missense DCLRE1C variant and V-gene and J-gene trimming of TCR beta chains was found in a later genetic analysis and replicated in an independent cohort. The authors suggested that the approach could potentially be extended to other disease states and immunological phenotypes. Most TCR sequences were seen in very few donors, while some public TCRs were found in many individuals. Specific HLA alleles were associated with 15,000 to 20,000 TCR beta sequences at a false discovery rate of 0.05 in a later analysis. In a later analysis, most CMV-associated TCR beta chains were found to appear HLA-restricted, with HLA associations seemingly driven largely by CMV exposure. The classifier was reported to diagnose cytomegalovirus status with high specificity and sensitivity in both the original and validation cohorts. Only TCR beta chains were sequenced in this cohort, and the absence of alpha or paired-chain data limited detectable features. The sequencing pipeline was judged likely to have produced a cluster of highly shared sequence variants as a technical artifact. The presence/absence analyses assumed that sequencing depth was roughly uniform across donors, and that assumption may not be true. Linkage disequilibrium might explain the correlated functional status among segregating V segments, but an unknown experimental factor could not be excluded. Some IMGT-functional V segments, including TRBV6-2 and TRBV6-3, could not be told apart with the 87-base-pair reads, so those segments were excluded. In a later analysis, several top co-occurrence clusters were reported to appear linked to parvovirus B19, influenza, CMV and Epstein-Barr virus. HLA typing was unavailable for some donors at each locus, so association tests used only the typed subset. An earlier analysis of 587 of the donors showed that most TCR beta V segments appeared in productive rearrangements either about 87% or about 30% of the time, which broadly matched IMGT annotations. In a later analysis, the rate of TCR association differed among HLA loci, with DRB1 alleles having the most associated TCRs and HLA-C alleles having the fewest. A further reported finding was that TCR beta sequences accurately predicted the HLA-A and HLA-B alleles for most subjects in the first cohort. In the study, some 160 TCR beta chains were listed as associated with cytomegalovirus. In a later analysis, HLA-associated TCR beta chains were found to be more clonally expanded and to have lower generation probabilities than equally common non-associated chains. Because counts were too low, more than 15 rarely observed V segments, including chromosome 9 orphons, were left out of the earlier analysis of a few hundred of the donors.

CDR3 length: 11 amino acids, cysteine to phenylalanine. Only CDR3 DNA remains: 33 bases, in frame from the first base. V is shortened by 7 bases, J by 4 bases, and the region joining them spans 7 bases. CDR1 and CDR2 were assigned from the germline V gene (reference sequence) as MNHNY and SVGAGI. The library was made by the immunoSEQ multiplex PCR assay. For the multiplex PCR, a mixture combining 60 forward primers for TCR Vbeta segments and 13 reverse primers for TCR Jbeta segments was used. A multiplex PCR assay on genomic DNA amplified the CDR3 region of rearranged TCR beta genes. Amplified TCR beta libraries were sequenced as 87-base-pair reads on the Illumina HiSeq System. The published analysis was carried out like this. In a later analysis, tens of millions of unique TCR beta chains were counted across the 666 repertoires, and roughly 11 million of these chains were shared by at least two donors. To remove PCR and sequencing errors, raw reads were error-corrected and collapsed into unique sequences using a nearest-neighbor algorithm that merged closely related sequences. CDR3 sequences were aligned to IMGT reference sequences to assign V, D and J gene segments. For a sequence to be retained, a match of at least six nucleotides was required to both a V gene segment and a J gene segment. A rearrangement counted as productive if the CDR3 had no stop codons and remained in frame with V and J, and every other rearrangement counted as non-productive. Following IMGT convention, CDR3 was defined as the stretch from the second conserved V-encoded cysteine to the conserved J-encoded phenylalanine. The earlier analysis of about 560 of the donors excluded any sequence lacking an unambiguous match to a single V gene segment. An earlier analysis of several hundred of the donors called V segments functional above 56.7% productive rearrangements and segregating when the between-donor standard deviation exceeded 5%. To diagnose cytomegalovirus status from the catalog of TCR beta chain sequences, a statistical classification framework was built. A later analysis assigned V and J genes by comparing TCR nucleotide sequences with IMGT/GENE-DB human TR gene sequences. The TCRdist pipeline was used in a later analysis to assign CDR3 sequences and most-parsimonious VDJ recombination scenarios. In a later analysis, every TCR beta chain was defined by the combination of its CDR3 amino acid sequence and its V-gene family, and reads without a unique V-gene family were dropped. As a way to deal with suspected cross-contamination and a sequencing artifact, a later analysis dropped more than 500 nucleotide sequences that were highly shared and had low generation probability. In a later analysis, a clonal expansion index was calculated for each public chain from normalized within-repertoire ranks of inferred template counts. Generation probabilities in a later analysis came from a VDJ recombination model fitted to out-of-frame rearrangements, and those results were checked against IGoR. Hypergeometric tests were used in a later analysis to score TCR-TCR, TCR-HLA and TCR-CMV co-occurrence, with a repertoire-size bias correction applied to the TCR pairs. In a later analysis, false discovery rates were estimated by permuting HLA or CMV assignments 20 times. In a later analysis, co-occurring TCRs were grouped using DBSCAN, with TCRdist sequence similarity added in when clustering inside HLA-allele-positive subsets. For co-occurrence clustering, repertoires with fewer than 30,000 or more than 120,000 public chains were excluded, along with four or five repertoires with anomalous nucleotide sharing. TCRdb's version of the immuneACCESS table is confined to in-frame rearrangements and falls short of the full clone set. An unresolved V gene accounts for under half of the shortfall where checked; the remainder is of unknown origin. V, J and clone size are taken as reported in that table, and D and trimming were inferred from the DNA itself. The sample table contains 100,000 to 150,000 clones; only one count was recorded for around four fifths of them. The leading ten clones occupy about 1% of the sample.

The chain employs TRBV6-6 and TRBJ1-2, with the D gene call left open. The TCR sequence derives from a boy younger than 18 in good health and CMV-seronegative. Sequencing used PBMCs. The bases read TGTGCCAGCATCTCTATCTATGGCTACACCTTC. Its product reads: CASISIYGYTF.